These 27 T cell receptor beta chains originate from one sample sequenced in a study of T cell responses to AZD1222 COVID-19 vaccine. Measured with immunoSEQ multiplex PCR; TCRdb has only the in-frame clones, and not every one. The sample has about 180,000 clones, 70% to 90% seen once. The input for sequencing was peripheral blood, taken 28 days after the second AZD1222 dose. These receptors came from an adult who received the AZD1222 COVID-19 vaccine.

This chain joins TRBV7-2 and TRBJ1-1; D gene ambiguous. The CDR3 extends over 15 amino acids. V was shortened by 4 bases and J by 0 bases, with 12 bases between the two germline ends. Germline loops: CDR1 SGHTA, CDR2 FQGNSA. In nucleotides, the CDR3 is TGTGCCAGCAGCTCGTACAGCGTAATGAACACTGAAGCTTTCTTT. Protein: CASSSYSVMNTEAFF.

The chain uses TRBV7-9 and TRBJ1-2, with 10 positions matching TRBD1. V was pared by 5 bases and J by 4 bases, with 7 bases of the junction left unmatched. CDR3 length: 15 residues. Germline V gene lookup returns CDR1 SEHNR and CDR2 FQNEAQ (reference sequence). The CDR3 DNA sequence: TGTGCCAGCAGCGCAAGGGACAGGGGAAGCTATGGCTACACCTTC. Protein sequence: CASSARDRGSYGYTF.

The genes are TRBV19 and TRBJ1-6; D is unclear. The V gene lost 6 bases and the J gene lost 9 bases, with 15 bases spanning the gap. In germline, CDR1 is LNHDA, CDR2 SQIVND (reference sequence). The CDR3 is made up of 14 amino acids. In nucleotides, the CDR3 is TGTGCCAGTAGCCCGGGCCCCGTTGGTTCACCCCTCCACTTT. This translates into CASSPGPVGSPLHF.

The V and J genes are TRBV7-8 and TRBJ1-5; D is unclear. V was shortened by 1 base and J by 3 bases, with 7 bases between the two germline ends. Germline V gene data show CDR1 as SGHVS and CDR2 as FQNEAQ. This CDR3 has 14 residues. The CDR3 is CASSLGKDNQPQHF. The CDR3 DNA sequence: TGTGCCAGCAGCTTAGGGAAGGACAATCAGCCCCAGCATTTT.

The chain couples TRBV6-6 to TRBJ2-1; 8 bases are shared with TRBD1. The CDR3 sequence is 15 residues long. The germline V gene has CDR1 MNHNY and CDR2 SVGAGI (reference sequence). Losses at the gene ends were 7 bases for V and 5 bases for J; bases not matched to a gene: 10. This CDR3 is CASKPGQERHNEQFF. In nucleotides, the CDR3 is TGTGCCAGCAAACCGGGACAGGAGAGACACAATGAGCAGTTCTTC.

The V gene is TRBV18, the J gene TRBJ2-5, with D maybe TRBD2 (6 bases). The CDR3 consists of 14 residues. The ends were cut back, 3 bases at V and 2 bases at J, with 10 bases in the middle. Germline CDR1 reads KGHSH; CDR2 reads LQKENI. The CDR3 protein is CASSPLGGQETQYF. The CDR3 nucleotides are TGTGCCAGCTCACCTTTGGGGGGACAAGAGACCCAGTACTTC.

This clone was counted between two and nine times. This chain joins TRBV7-9 and TRBJ1-1, with 8 bases lining up with TRBD1. CDR1 SEHNR and CDR2 FQNEAQ come from the germline V gene (reference sequence). Trimming removed 3 bases from V and 2 bases from J; junction bases left unmatched: 2. The CDR3 length is 14 residues. Here the CDR3 reads CASSFGQGNTEAFF. As DNA, the CDR3 is TGTGCCAGCAGCTTCGGACAGGGCAACACTGAAGCTTTCTTT.

The rearrangement joins TRBV4-3 to TRBJ2-7; no clear D. V shed 0 bases and J shed 1 base, with 10 bases lying between them. CDR1 is LGHNA and CDR2 is YSLEER in the germline V gene. The CDR3 has 15 residues. CDR3 sequence (DNA): TGCGCCAGCAGCCAAGATCGAAGTGGATCCTACGAGCAGTACTTC. Translating gives CASSQDRSGSYEQYF.

The chain carries TRBV10-3 and TRBJ2-1; 10 bases match TRBD1. The CDR3 is 15 residues long. With V trimmed by 6 bases and J by 4 bases, 6 bases remained unmatched. Germline CDR1 reads ENHRY; CDR2 reads SYGVKD. CDR3 DNA sequence: TGTGCCATCAGGGAGACAGGGGGCGGATACAATGAGCAGTTCTTC. Translating gives CAIRETGGGYNEQFF.

V usage is TRBV5-4 and J usage is TRBJ1-2; D possibly corresponds to TRBD1 (6 bases). The CDR3 is 14 residues long. Germline V lookup: CDR1 SGHNT, CDR2 YYREEE (reference sequence). Trimming stripped 6 bases from V and 5 bases from J, with 17 bases between. The CDR3 DNA reads TGTGCCAGCACGTCTACCAGGGGTTCTTATGGCTACACCTTC. Its translation: CASTSTRGSYGYTF.

CDR3: CASSQVRGSGYTF. DNA of the CDR3: TGTGCCAGCAGCCAAGTTCGGGGTTCCGGCTACACCTTC. The chain has TRBV3-1 (or the pseudogene TRBV3-2) and TRBJ1-2, with D hard to call. Trimming stripped 1 base from V and 8 bases from J, with 11 bases between. The V gene's germline CDR1 is LGHDT and CDR2 YNNKEL (reference sequence). The CDR3 sequence is 13 residues long.

This clone has only a few counts. The chain links TRBV23-1 to TRBJ1-2; possibly TRBD1 for D (6 bases). TRBV23-1 is filed as an ORF, its function uncertain. Trimming stripped 2 bases from V and 6 bases from J, with 19 bases between. This CDR3 comprises 16 residues. The CDR3: CASSQPDSNCYHGYTF. CDR3 DNA sequence: TGCGCCAGCAGTCAACCGGACAGCAACTGCTATCATGGCTACACCTTC.

The chain joins TRBV5-1 to TRBJ2-5; a possible D gene is TRBD2 (5 bases). The germline V and J ends were trimmed by 4 bases and 2 bases, with 9 bases remaining between them. From germline, CDR1 is SGHRS and CDR2 YFSETQ. The CDR3 covers 13 residues. CDR3 bases: TGCGCCAGCAGCCTCGGACTTCAAGAGACCCAGTACTTC. Translated: CASSLGLQETQYF.

CDR3 DNA: TGTGCCAGCAGTTACTCACGTAGGGGGGAGACCCAGTACTTC. Translated, it gives CASSYSRRGETQYF. The gene calls are TRBV6-6 and TRBJ2-5; possibly TRBD1 for D (6 bases). Germline loops: CDR1 MNHNY, CDR2 SVGAGI (reference sequence). Trimming stripped 0 bases from V and 5 bases from J, with 10 bases between. This CDR3 has 14 residues.

This chain links TRBV7-2 with TRBJ1-2, with TRBD1 as a possible D gene (5 bases). Deletions cut 1 base from V and 8 bases from J, with 17 bases between. This CDR3 region has 15 residues. CDR1 and CDR2 from the germline V gene are SGHTA and FQGNSA. CDR3 region: CASSLDGARLGGYTF. DNA for the CDR3: TGTGCCAGCAGCTTAGATGGGGCGCGCCTTGGGGGCTACACCTTC.

The chain carries TRBV7-2 and TRBJ2-3, with D hard to call. CDR1 and CDR2 (germline): SGHTA, FQGNSA. This CDR3 contains 13 residues. The V gene lost 7 bases and the J gene lost 2 bases, with 10 bases spanning the gap. CDR3 amino acids: CASTPPHTDTQYF. DNA for the CDR3: TGTGCCAGCACCCCCCCTCACACAGATACGCAGTATTTT.

This chain links TRBV5-6 with TRBJ2-7; 10 bases are a match to TRBD1. The CDR3 length is 14 residues. Germline V gene data show CDR1 as SGHDT and CDR2 as YYEEEE. The J segment lost 2 bases and the V segment lost 4 bases, leaving 3 bases of the junction unmatched. Here the CDR3 reads CASSPGTGAYEQYF. The DNA for the CDR3 is TGTGCCAGCAGCCCCGGGACAGGGGCCTACGAGCAGTACTTC.

The V and J genes are TRBV12-3 or TRBV12-4 and TRBJ1-2; tentative D call: TRBD1 (5 bases). The CDR3 spans 13 residues. The ends were cut back, 2 bases at V and 4 bases at J, with 8 bases in the middle. CDR3 sequence: CASSLRGVYGYTF. CDR3 in DNA: TGTGCCAGCAGTTTAAGGGGAGTCTATGGCTACACCTTC.

The genes are TRBV27 and TRBJ1-1; maybe TRBD1 (5 bases). With 5 bases removed from V and 0 bases from J, the gap between germline ends came to 7 bases. The V gene's germline CDR1 is MNHEY and CDR2 SMNVEV (reference sequence). The CDR3 length is 13 residues. This CDR3 reads CASSTGLNTEAFF. The CDR3 DNA reads TGTGCCAGCAGTACAGGCTTGAACACTGAAGCTTTCTTT.

The V gene is TRBV5-6, the J gene TRBJ2-2; perhaps D is TRBD1 or TRBD2 (5 bases each). The CDR3 sequence is 15 residues long. Trimming removed 6 bases at V and 0 bases at J, with 12 bases between. CDR1 and CDR2 from the germline V gene are SGHDT and YYEEEE. CDR3 bases: TGTGCCAGCACCCTGGGGGTAGCGAACACCGGGGAGCTGTTTTTT. It encodes CASTLGVANTGELFF.

CDR3 DNA sequence: TGTGCCACCGAAGGGCAGGGGTTGGGGAACTATGGCTACACCTTC. Residues: CATEGQGLGNYGYTF. This sequence joins TRBV10-3 and TRBJ1-2; perhaps TRBD1 as D (6 bases). Germline lookup yields CDR1 ENHRY and CDR2 SYGVKD. The V end was cut by 10 bases, the J end by 2 bases, with 20 bases between. The CDR3 contains 15 residues.

The rearrangement uses TRBV9 and TRBJ2-2, with 12 bases that match TRBD2. The CDR3 is 20 residues long. Germline V gives CDR1 SGDLS, CDR2 YYNGEE. With V trimmed by 2 bases and J by 5 bases, 16 bases remained unmatched. The CDR3 here is CASSVTGLAGTRSGTGELFF. In DNA, the CDR3 is TGTGCCAGCAGCGTGACCGGACTAGCGGGGACCCGGTCCGGTACCGGGGAGCTGTTTTTT. Together with reference TRBV9 and TRBJ2-2, the CDR3 gives the full variable domain: DSGVTQTPKHLITATGQRVTLRCSPRSGDLSVYWYQQSLDQGLQFLIQYYNGEERAKGNILERFSAQQFPDLHSELNLSSLELGDSALYFCASSVTGLAGTRSGTGELFFGEGSRLTVL.

The genes are TRBV7-6 and TRBJ2-2, with D unclear. Germline V CDR1 and CDR2: SGHVS, FNYEAQ. Trimming removed 1 base at V and 2 bases at J, with 14 bases between. CDR3 length: 17 residues. CDR3 amino acids: CASSLDPGTSNTGELFF. The CDR3 nucleotides read TGTGCCAGCAGCTTAGACCCCGGTACATCCAACACCGGGGAGCTGTTTTTT. Combining the CDR3 with reference TRBV7-6 and TRBJ2-2 gives the whole variable domain GAGVSQSPRYKVTKRGQDVALRCDPISGHVSLYWYRQALGQGPEFLTYFNYEAQQDKSGLPNDRFSAERPEGSISTLTIQRTEQRDSAMYRCASSLDPGTSNTGELFFGEGSRLTVL.

This chain links TRBV5-4 with TRBJ2-2; no firm D call. The CDR3 is made up of 12 amino acids. CDR1 is SGHNT, CDR2 YYREEE, per germline (reference sequence). Trimming cost V 0 bases and J 6 bases, with 3 bases left between them. As DNA, the CDR3 is TGTGCCAGCAGCTTGGACCCCGGGGAGCTGTTTTTT. As protein: CASSLDPGELFF.

This clone has more than one count but fewer than ten. The chain is built from TRBV9 and TRBJ2-1, with D tentatively TRBD1 (6 bases). Trimming removed 3 bases at V and 2 bases at J, with 15 bases between. Looked up from germline, CDR1 is SGDLS and CDR2 is YYNGEE. This CDR3 region has 16 residues. Written as DNA, the CDR3 is TGTGCCAGCAGCGGCCCTACAGGGAATGCCTACAATGAGCAGTTCTTC. This codes for CASSGPTGNAYNEQFF.

The gene calls are TRBV27 and TRBJ1-2; D may be TRBD1 (5 bases). The CDR3 is 13 amino acids. Trimming removed 5 bases from V and 5 bases from J, with 12 bases in between. CDR1 and CDR2 (germline): MNHEY, SMNVEV (reference sequence). The CDR3 sequence: CASSPRASYGYTF. The CDR3 DNA follows: TGTGCCAGCAGTCCCAGGGCGTCGTATGGCTACACCTTC.

Here the CDR3 DNA reads TGTGCCAGCAGCCCCGGACAGGAAACCTACGAGCAGTACTTC. This sequence encodes CASSPGQETYEQYF. The genes are TRBV3-1 (or the pseudogene TRBV3-2) and TRBJ2-7; 7 bases map to TRBD1. The germline V gene encodes CDR1 LGHDT and CDR2 YNNKEL (reference sequence). Trimming cost V 4 bases and J 2 bases; bases outside gene matches: 5. The CDR3 covers 14 residues.